A selection of T cell receptor beta chains follows, all from one sample in a study of blood T cells in healthy people across ages. TCRdb redid the calling of the 5' RACE reads with MiXCR, one entry per CDR3 protein. The sample holds about 580,000 distinct CDR3 sequences, under 55% seen once. The material sequenced was blood. These receptors were obtained from an elderly man in good health. CDR3s include the opening cysteine and the closing phenylalanine or tryptophan. D genes are given only for firm matches. Expanded clones are given a class, and other clones once, few, many or no size at all.

J	V	size	D	CDR3	DNA
TRBJ2-5	TRBV7-2	NA	NA	CASSRGAVRQETQYF	TGTGCCAGCAGCCGGGGGGCAGTCCGCCAAGAGACCCAGTACTTC
TRBJ2-5	TRBV6-2/TRBV6-3	NA	NA	CASSYSRSGAETQYF	TGTGCCAGCAGTTACTCGAGGTCGGGAGCAGAGACCCAGTACTTC
TRBJ2-3	TRBV4-3	NA	TRBD2	CASSRGVIAGGTDTQYF	TGCGCCAGCAGTCGTGGAGTAATAGCGGGAGGGACAGATACGCAGTATTTT
TRBJ1-1	TRBV6-6	few	TRBD1	CASSNYRDRGPTEAFF	TGTGCCAGCAGTAACTACCGGGACAGGGGTCCCACTGAAGCTTTCTTT
TRBJ2-3	TRBV9	NA	NA	CASSVGGSTDAQYF	TGTGCCAGCAGCGTAGGTGGTAGCACAGATGCGCAGTATTTT
TRBJ2-1	TRBV28	few	TRBD2	CASSLVGTSGKDEQFF	TGTGCCAGCAGTTTAGTAGGGACTAGCGGGAAGGATGAGCAGTTCTTC
TRBJ2-7	TRBV6-2/TRBV6-3	NA	TRBD2	CASSYPRTTGGDQYF	TGTGCCAGCAGTTACCCACGGACTACCGGGGGGGACCAGTACTTC
TRBJ2-7	TRBV25-1	few	TRBD1	CASSEYGTGRHEQYF	TGTGCCAGCAGTGAATACGGGACAGGGCGTCACGAGCAGTACTTC
TRBJ2-3	TRBV7-2	NA	TRBD2	CASRIRLAADTQYF	TGTGCCAGCCGCATCCGACTAGCGGCAGATACGCAGTATTTT
TRBJ2-3	TRBV6-5	NA	TRBD2	CASSGLAPIDTQYF	TGTGCCAGCTCAGGACTAGCGCCTATAGATACGCAGTATTTT
TRBJ2-7	TRBV7-2	NA	TRBD1	CASSSGQLSSYEQYF	TGTGCCAGCAGCTCGGGACAGCTGAGCTCCTACGAGCAGTACTTC
TRBJ2-1	TRBV7-2	few	TRBD2	CASTPTSGRDNEQFF	TGTGCCAGCACCCCGACTAGCGGGAGGGACAATGAGCAGTTCTTC
TRBJ2-5	TRBV5-6	NA	NA	CASSLSGPGLSETQYF	TGTGCCAGCAGCTTGTCTGGCCCCGGACTATCAGAGACCCAGTACTTC
TRBJ1-4	TRBV7-2	NA	NA	CASSPVVQATNEKLFF	TGTGCCAGCAGCCCTGTAGTACAGGCAACTAATGAAAAACTGTTTTTT
TRBJ1-5	TRBV7-2	NA	NA	CASSLKTGSSNQPQHF	TGTGCCAGCAGCTTAAAAACAGGGAGTTCGAATCAGCCCCAGCATTTT
TRBJ2-5	TRBV30	NA	NA	CAWSVPVGETQYF	TGTGCCTGGAGTGTACCCGTTGGAGAGACCCAGTACTTC